Below are 32 T cell receptor beta chains sequenced from a single sample in a study of blood T cell repertoires in COVID-19. Clones were sequenced by immunoSEQ multiplex PCR, and TCRdb holds only the in-frame ones, with some missing. The table records hundreds of thousands of clones, 70% to 90% of them present only once. The source material was PBMCs or T cells enriched from blood (not recorded which). The receptors were gathered from a woman aged 40 to 55 with acute COVID-19.

This clone was recorded a few times. The V call is TRBV11-2, the J call TRBJ2-7; TRBD1 is a possible D gene (5 bases). The germline gives CDR1 SGHAT, CDR2 FQNNGV. The CDR3 covers 15 residues. V lost 1 base and J 0 bases, leaving 10 bases between the germline ends. The CDR3 DNA reads TGTGCCAGCAGCTTAGGCCAGGGCTACTCCTACGAGCAGTACTTC. This translates into CASSLGQGYSYEQYF.

The chain is built from TRBV6-5 and TRBJ2-5, with 10 bases fitting TRBD2. Germline-derived CDR1 and CDR2 are MNHEY and SVGAGI. The CDR3 contains 14 residues. The junction had 5 bases not matched to a gene; V was cut back by 6 bases and J by 4 bases. The CDR3 spells CASRLLAGGETQYF. The CDR3 DNA reads TGTGCCAGCAGGCTTTTAGCGGGAGGAGAGACCCAGTACTTC.

This clone occurred once. V and J are TRBV5-6 and TRBJ1-5; D not resolved. V was pared by 1 base and J by 2 bases, with 4 bases between. This CDR3 region has 13 residues. Germline assignment: CDR1 SGHDT and CDR2 YYEEEE. The CDR3 sequence: CASSLLGNQPQHF. The CDR3 region has the DNA TGTGCCAGCAGCTTGCTTGGCAATCAGCCCCAGCATTTT.

The chain combines TRBV27 with TRBJ2-7; unclear D gene. The V and J ends lost 0 bases and 4 bases respectively, with 7 bases between them. The CDR3 consists of 13 residues. Per germline, CDR1 MNHEY and CDR2 SMNVEV (reference sequence). The CDR3 nucleotides read TGTGCCAGCAGTTTATCGTCGGGTTACGAGCAGTACTTC. This translates into CASSLSSGYEQYF.

The rearrangement links TRBV24-1 to TRBJ2-5; D is possibly TRBD1 (6 bases). Germline lookup yields CDR1 KGHDR and CDR2 SFDVKD. This CDR3 has 15 residues. Trimming removed 3 bases at V and 5 bases at J, with 15 bases between. CDR3 sequence: CATSDRQVKAETQYF. CDR3 nucleotide sequence: TGTGCCACCAGTGATCGACAGGTCAAAGCGGAGACCCAGTACTTC.

The chain combines TRBV5-1 with TRBJ2-7, with TRBD1 as a possible D gene (6 bases). Per germline, CDR1 SGHRS and CDR2 YFSETQ. The CDR3 spans 14 residues. V lost 4 bases, J lost 3 bases, and 14 bases lay in between. The CDR3 coding sequence is TGCGCCAGCAGCGGTGAGACAGGTTACTACGAGCAGTACTTC. Translation gives CASSGETGYYEQYF.

The J gene is TRBJ2-1, the V gene TRBV28; D possibly corresponds to TRBD2 (6 bases). V dropped 6 bases and J dropped 12 bases, with 24 bases sitting between them. This CDR3 comprises 15 residues. CDR1 and CDR2 from the germline V gene are MDHEN and SYDVKM. DNA for the CDR3: TGTGCCAGCAGCCCCCGGTCGGACGCACCGCGGGGGCAGTTCTTC. This codes for CASSPRSDAPRGQFF.

This clone was seen once. V usage is TRBV19 and J usage is TRBJ1-5; no reliable D call. CDR3 length: 15 residues. The germline V and J ends were trimmed by 3 bases and 3 bases, with 12 bases remaining between them. Germline V gene lookup returns CDR1 LNHDA and CDR2 SQIVND (reference sequence). In DNA, the CDR3 is TGTGCCAGTAGTATTCGGCAGGCTACCAATCAGCCCCAGCATTTT. It specifies CASSIRQATNQPQHF.

This clone was counted at least ten times. The chain couples TRBV7-9 to TRBJ1-5; a weak D match, TRBD1 (5 bases). With 4 bases removed from V and 6 bases from J, the gap between germline ends came to 19 bases. Germline V gene lookup returns CDR1 SEHNR and CDR2 FQNEAQ (reference sequence). CDR3 size: 16 residues. DNA for the CDR3: TGTGCCAGCAGCTCTCTCGGACAAGGAAGGGGTCAGCCCCAGCATTTT. As protein: CASSSLGQGRGQPQHF. Combining the CDR3 with reference TRBV7-9 and TRBJ1-5 gives the whole variable domain DTGVSQNPRHKITKRGQNVTFRCDPISEHNRLYWYRQTLGQGPEFLTYFQNEAQLEKSRLLSDRFSAERPKGSFSTLEIQRTEQGDSAMYLCASSSLGQGRGQPQHFGDGTRLSIL.

The CDR3 reads CASSFGDGNTIYF. CDR3 DNA sequence: TGTGCCAGCAGTTTCGGGGATGGAAACACCATATATTTT. The V and J genes are TRBV12-3 or TRBV12-4 and TRBJ1-3; D remains ambiguous. The CDR3 runs to 13 residues. Trimming cost V 3 bases and J 3 bases, with 6 bases left between them.

This chain links TRBV11-3 with TRBJ2-1, with 9 bases aligning to TRBD1. The V and J ends lost 5 bases and 12 bases, in that order; junction bases with no gene match: 5. The germline V gene has CDR1 SGHNT and CDR2 YENEEA. This CDR3 has 12 amino acids. The CDR3 coding sequence is TGTGCCAGCAGCCAAGACAGGGGGGGGCAGTTCTTC. The encoded protein is CASSQDRGGQFF.

This clone was observed once. This chain joins TRBV4-2 and TRBJ1-3; TRBD1 might be the D (5 bases). The CDR3 extends over 17 amino acids. The V gene lost 3 bases and the J gene lost 0 bases, with 15 bases spanning the gap. Germline V gene sequence: CDR1 LGHNA, CDR2 YNFKEQ. CDR3 sequence: CASSHLQDIFSGNTIYF. CDR3 DNA: TGTGCCAGCAGCCACTTACAGGATATCTTCTCTGGAAACACCATATATTTT.

V usage is TRBV9 and J usage is TRBJ2-1, with TRBD1 matching over 8 bases. This CDR3 comprises 16 residues. Unmatched junction bases numbered 5, after V lost 0 bases and J lost 3 bases. The germline gives CDR1 SGDLS, CDR2 YYNGEE. The CDR3 reads CASSVDDTGGYNEQFF. The CDR3 DNA is TGTGCCAGCAGCGTAGACGATACAGGGGGCTACAATGAGCAGTTCTTC.

The chain recombines TRBV5-1 with TRBJ2-7; D is possibly TRBD1 (5 bases). V dropped 1 base and J dropped 2 bases, with 10 bases sitting between them. The CDR3 consists of 14 residues. Per the germline V gene, CDR1 is SGHRS and CDR2 is YFSETQ. CDR3 sequence (DNA): TGCGCCAGCAGCTTGAACGCAGGGACCTACGAGCAGTACTTC. It yields the protein CASSLNAGTYEQYF. Drawing the rest from reference TRBV5-1 and TRBJ2-7, the complete variable domain is KAGVTQTPRYLIKTRGQQVTLSCSPISGHRSVSWYQQTPGQGLQFLFEYFSETQRNKGNFPGRFSGRQFSNSRSEMNVSTLELGDSALYLCASSLNAGTYEQYFGPGTRLTVT.

This chain connects TRBV30 to TRBJ2-1, with D perhaps TRBD2 (6 bases). Trimming stripped 8 bases from V and 3 bases from J, with 17 bases between. Per the germline V gene, CDR1 is GTSNPN and CDR2 is SVGIG (reference sequence). The CDR3 consists of 14 residues. The CDR3 reads CARGTKRGYNEQFF. CDR3 bases: TGTGCCCGGGGGACCAAACGGGGCTACAATGAGCAGTTCTTC.

The J gene is TRBJ1-4, the V gene TRBV25-1; D not certain. Germline values: CDR1 MGHDK, CDR2 SYGVNS. The CDR3 contains 17 residues. The V gene lost 0 bases and the J gene lost 0 bases, with 11 bases spanning the gap. This CDR3 reads CASSEYGVRATNEKLFF. Here the CDR3 DNA reads TGTGCCAGCAGTGAATATGGGGTGAGGGCAACTAATGAAAAACTGTTTTTT.

CDR3 DNA sequence: TGTGCCAGCCGGAATTGGAAGGGAGGTGACAAAAACATTCAGTACTTC. Its translation is CASRNWKGGDKNIQYF. The chain joins TRBV19 to TRBJ2-4; perhaps TRBD2 as D (6 bases). Germline CDR1 LNHDA, CDR2 SQIVND (reference sequence). This CDR3 is 16 amino acids long. Trimming shortened V by 9 bases and J by 3 bases, and 21 bases separated the two germline ends. The full variable domain, in which reference TRBV19 and TRBJ2-4 provide the parts outside the CDR3, is DGGITQSPKYLFRKEGQNVTLSCEQNLNHDAMYWYRQDPGQGLRLIYYSQIVNDFQKGDIAEGYSVSREKKESFPLTVTSAQKNPTAFYLCASRNWKGGDKNIQYFGAGTRLSVL.

The gene calls are TRBV5-6 and TRBJ2-1, with no clear D. The CDR3 extends over 13 amino acids. Germline CDR1 SGHDT, CDR2 YYEEEE. V was shortened by 6 bases and J by 0 bases, with 7 bases between the two germline ends. CDR3 residues: CASTTVSYNEQFF. The CDR3 bases are TGTGCCAGCACCACGGTCTCCTACAATGAGCAGTTCTTC.

J is TRBJ1-4 and V is TRBV5-1, with D tentatively TRBD1 (6 bases). This CDR3 has 15 residues. V dropped 3 bases and J dropped 3 bases, with 12 bases sitting between them. From germline, CDR1 is SGHRS and CDR2 YFSETQ. The CDR3 DNA follows: TGCGCCAGCAGCTCCTACGGGGGGCCTAATGAAAAACTGTTTTTT. Protein product: CASSSYGGPNEKLFF.

The chain is built from TRBV5-1 and TRBJ1-2; TRBD1 aligns across 8 bases. Germline-derived CDR1 and CDR2 are SGHRS and YFSETQ. Trimming took 0 bases from V and 6 from J; bases not matched to a gene: 4. The CDR3 spans 14 residues. The CDR3 protein is CASSLAGQGDGYTF. Here the CDR3 DNA reads TGCGCCAGCAGCTTGGCCGGACAGGGAGATGGCTACACCTTC. Together with reference TRBV5-1 and TRBJ1-2, the CDR3 gives the full variable domain: KAGVTQTPRYLIKTRGQQVTLSCSPISGHRSVSWYQQTPGQGLQFLFEYFSETQRNKGNFPGRFSGRQFSNSRSEMNVSTLELGDSALYLCASSLAGQGDGYTFGSGTRLTVV.

The chain carries TRBV15 and TRBJ2-2; D not certain. The germline V and J ends were trimmed by 5 bases and 3 bases, with 4 bases remaining between them. Germline-derived CDR1 and CDR2 are LNHNV and YYDKDF (reference sequence). The CDR3 consists of 12 residues. CDR3 in DNA: TGTGCCACCAGCTTAGACACCGGGGAGCTGTTTTTT. This gives the protein CATSLDTGELFF. The complete variable domain, with remaining parts taken from reference TRBV15 and TRBJ2-2, reads DAMVIQNPRYQVTQFGKPVTLSCSQTLNHNVMYWYQQKSSQAPKLLFHYYDKDFNNEADTPDNFQSRRPNTSFCFLDIRSPGLGDTAMYLCATSLDTGELFFGEGSRLTVL.

The chain carries TRBV2 and TRBJ2-6, with 8 bases identical to TRBD1. The CDR3 consists of 14 residues. J lost 3 bases, V lost 6 bases, and 1 base had no gene match. The germline V gene encodes CDR1 SNHLY and CDR2 FYNNEI. The CDR3 spells CASRTGVGANVLTF. The CDR3, as DNA: TGTGCCAGCAGGACAGGGGTTGGGGCCAACGTCCTGACTTTC.

The chain links TRBV19 to TRBJ1-1; the D gene is possibly TRBD1 (6 bases). The CDR3 runs to 13 residues. The V gene's germline CDR1 is LNHDA and CDR2 SQIVND (reference sequence). V lost 6 bases and J lost 10, with 18 bases in between. This CDR3 reads CASRGRETGPAFF. The CDR3 DNA sequence: TGTGCCAGTAGAGGTAGGGAAACAGGGCCAGCTTTCTTT.

This chain connects TRBV5-1 to TRBJ1-1, with a possible D match to TRBD1 (5 bases). CDR3 length equals 14 residues. Per the germline V gene, CDR1 is SGHRS and CDR2 is YFSETQ. V was clipped by 4 bases and J by 1 base, with 11 bases between them. CDR3 coding DNA: TGCGCCAGCAGCCCGCGGGGCGGGAACACTGAAGCTTTCTTT. This encodes CASSPRGGNTEAFF.

V usage is TRBV7-9 and J usage is TRBJ2-3; 8 bases are a match to TRBD2. J lost 3 bases, V lost 6 bases, and 11 bases had no gene match. The CDR3 totals 16 residues. From germline, CDR1 is SEHNR and CDR2 FQNEAQ (reference sequence). CDR3: CASSRAGTSRTDTQYF. The CDR3 DNA is TGTGCCAGCAGTCGCGCCGGGACTAGTCGTACAGATACGCAGTATTTT.

The V and J genes are TRBV5-4 and TRBJ2-6, with 11 bases that match TRBD2. The germline gives CDR1 SGHNT, CDR2 YYREEE (reference sequence). The CDR3 runs to 17 residues. V was clipped by 3 bases and J by 2 bases; unmatched bases: 4. The CDR3 is CASSSSGRTTGANVLTF. CDR3 sequence (DNA): TGTGCCAGCAGCTCTAGCGGGAGGACGACTGGGGCCAACGTCCTGACTTTC.

The chain couples TRBV7-8 to TRBJ2-5; 7 nucleotides agree with TRBD1. The junction had 4 bases not matched to a gene; V was cut back by 5 bases and J by 1 base. CDR3 length: 14 residues. Germline CDR1 SGHVS, CDR2 FQNEAQ. The CDR3 spells CASSPGTAQETQYF. In DNA form, the CDR3 reads TGTGCCAGCAGCCCAGGGACAGCCCAAGAGACCCAGTACTTC.

This chain uses TRBV11-2 with TRBJ1-1; 9 nucleotides line up with TRBD1. V was pared by 5 bases and J by 3 bases, with 7 bases of the junction left unmatched. The CDR3 length is 15 residues. Germline CDR1 and CDR2: SGHAT and FQNNGV. CDR3 bases: TGTGCCAGCAGCGCCAGACAGGGGGGGTACACTGAAGCTTTCTTT. Amino acid sequence: CASSARQGGYTEAFF.

As DNA, the CDR3 is TGTGCCAGCAGGACAGGACAATCCTACGAGCAGTACTTC. It translates to CASRTGQSYEQYF. The chain is built from TRBV2 and TRBJ2-7, with D perhaps TRBD1 (6 bases). The germline CDR1 and CDR2 sequences are SNHLY and FYNNEI. This CDR3 contains 13 residues. Trimming took 6 bases from V and 1 from J, leaving 10 bases between them.

The chain joins TRBV28 to TRBJ1-3, with D tentatively TRBD1 (6 bases). The CDR3 totals 16 residues. V was pared by 3 bases and J by 3 bases, with 15 bases between. Germline values: CDR1 MDHEN, CDR2 SYDVKM. This CDR3 is CASSFLRGNFGNTIYF. The DNA for the CDR3 is TGTGCCAGCAGTTTTTTGAGGGGGAATTTTGGAAACACCATATATTTT.

The V call is TRBV25-1, the J call TRBJ2-5, with D possibly being TRBD1 (5 bases). Germline V lookup: CDR1 MGHDK, CDR2 SYGVNS. V lost 0 bases, J lost 7 bases, and 18 bases lay in between. CDR3 size: 16 residues. DNA for the CDR3: TGTGCCAGCAGTGAATACGGGTTAGGGGATGGAGTGACCCAGTACTTC. Translated: CASSEYGLGDGVTQYF.

Of note for this clone: Additional DNA sequences in this sample encode the identical CDR3. The chain has TRBV9 and TRBJ2-3; D ambiguous. The length of the CDR3 is 12 residues. Germline CDR1 and CDR2: SGDLS and YYNGEE. V was shortened by 3 bases and J by 0 bases, with 2 bases between the two germline ends. The CDR3 coding sequence is TGTGCCAGCAGCGCTAGCACAGATACGCAGTATTTT. This translates into CASSASTDTQYF.